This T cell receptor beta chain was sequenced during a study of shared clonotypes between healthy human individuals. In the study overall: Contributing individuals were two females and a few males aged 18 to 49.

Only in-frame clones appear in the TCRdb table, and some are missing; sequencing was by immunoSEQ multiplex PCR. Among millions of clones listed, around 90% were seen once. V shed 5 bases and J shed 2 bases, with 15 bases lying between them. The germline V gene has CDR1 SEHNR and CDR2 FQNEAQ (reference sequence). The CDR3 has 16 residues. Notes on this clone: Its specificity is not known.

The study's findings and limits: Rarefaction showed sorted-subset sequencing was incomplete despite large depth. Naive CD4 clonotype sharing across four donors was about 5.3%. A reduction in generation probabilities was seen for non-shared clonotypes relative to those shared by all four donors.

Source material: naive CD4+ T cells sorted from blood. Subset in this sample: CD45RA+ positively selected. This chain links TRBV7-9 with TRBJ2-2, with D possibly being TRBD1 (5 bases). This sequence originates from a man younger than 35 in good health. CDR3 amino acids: CASSQQGGPNTGELFF. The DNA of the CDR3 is TGTGCCAGCAGCCAGCAGGGTGGCCCAAACACCGGGGAGCTGTTTTTT.